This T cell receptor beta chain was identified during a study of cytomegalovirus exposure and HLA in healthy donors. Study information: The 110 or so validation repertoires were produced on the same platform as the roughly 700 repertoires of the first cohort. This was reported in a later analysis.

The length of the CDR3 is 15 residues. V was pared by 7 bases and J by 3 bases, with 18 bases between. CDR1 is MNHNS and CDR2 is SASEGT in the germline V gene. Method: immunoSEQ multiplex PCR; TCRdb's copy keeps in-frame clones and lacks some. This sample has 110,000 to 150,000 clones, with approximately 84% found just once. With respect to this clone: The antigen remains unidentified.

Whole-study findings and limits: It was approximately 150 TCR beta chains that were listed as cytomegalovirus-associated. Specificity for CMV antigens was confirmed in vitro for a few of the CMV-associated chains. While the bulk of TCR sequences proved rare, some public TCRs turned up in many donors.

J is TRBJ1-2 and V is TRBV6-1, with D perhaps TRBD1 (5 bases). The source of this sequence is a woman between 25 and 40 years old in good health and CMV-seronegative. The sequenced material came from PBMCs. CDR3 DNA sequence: TGTGCCAGCATGCACGGGGGGGGATTGCACTATGGCTACACCTTC. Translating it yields CASMHGGGLHYGYTF.